The clone carrying this TCR beta chain has a single count. Its specificity is not known. The sample is drawn from a study of cytomegalovirus exposure and HLA in healthy donors. Study outcomes and limitations: Per published reports, the classifier diagnosed cytomegalovirus status with high specificity and sensitivity. Altogether, 150 to 200 TCR beta chains were recorded as cytomegalovirus-associated. Most TCR sequences were uncommon, yet certain public TCRs appeared in many donors. A subsequent analysis found that TCR clusters from the first cohort also tended to co-occur in the 130 or so validation repertoires, with approximately 95% of cluster scores above 0.

Germline V CDR1 and CDR2: LGHNT, FRNRAP. V was pared by 1 base and J by 5 bases, with 5 bases between. The CDR3 has 13 amino acids. TCRdb keeps only in-frame clones here, not all; method: immunoSEQ multiplex PCR. The sample lists 200,000 to 300,000 clones, about 83% occurring once. This TCR was recovered from a man younger than 35 in good health and CMV-seronegative. The V call is TRBV12-5, the J call TRBJ1-4; D call uncertain. Sequencing was done on a sample of PBMCs. CDR3 DNA: TGTGCTAGTGGTTTGGAACGGAATGAAAAACTGTTTTTT. Amino acids: CASGLERNEKLFF.